This T cell receptor (beta chain) was captured in a study of shared clonotypes between healthy human individuals. General observations from the study: There were few donors, and this limited the genetic and exposure-history diversity represented. For naive CD4 cells, roughly 5% of clonotypes were shared across several donors. Even with large depth, rarefaction showed that sorted-subset sequencing was incomplete.

Study processing details: Sequence data from immunoSEQ were junction-only and lacked quality scores; consequently, filtering differed. The protocol was immunoSEQ multiplex PCR, while the TCRdb copy is restricted to in-frame clones and leaves out a portion. V and J calls plus clone size are reproduced from that table; the DNA served to infer D and trimming. This repertoire shows roughly 300,000 clones, roughly 84% found once; its top ten account for around 16%. Trimming removed 3 bases from V and 3 bases from J; junction bases left unmatched: 6. The germline V gene encodes CDR1 SEHNR and CDR2 FQNEAQ (reference sequence). This CDR3 is 16 amino acids long. This clone was seen only once. Its antigen is unknown.

The receptor was isolated from a man aged 18 to 30 in good health. Sample: memory CD8+ T cells sorted from blood. Subset defined: CD45RO+ cells pooled with CCR7-negative TemRA cells. The chain employs TRBV7-9 and TRBJ2-1; 9 nucleotides agree with TRBD2. The CDR3 is CASSLMSGRNYNEQFF. Written as DNA, the CDR3 is TGTGCCAGCAGCTTGATGAGCGGGAGGAACTACAATGAGCAGTTCTTC.